This is a list of T cell receptor beta chains from one sample in a study of blood T cell repertoires in COVID-19. Libraries were prepared by immunoSEQ multiplex PCR; TCRdb keeps only in-frame clonotypes and omits some of them. The data show 150,000 to 180,000 clones, approximately 90% seen once. The specimen sequenced was peripheral blood. The receptors were gathered from a woman aged 40 to 55 with acute or convalescent COVID-19. CDR3s include the opening cysteine and the closing phenylalanine or tryptophan. D genes are given only for firm matches. Not all rows give a size; the values are once, few, many and, for expanded clones, a class.

>.|TRBJ2-1|.|TRBV9
TGTGCCAGCAGCGTGGGGGCGGCGGGGGGACAGACGGAGCAGTTCTTC
CASSVGAAGGQTEQFF
>TRBD1|TRBJ2-7|few|TRBV6-5
TGTGCCAGCAGTTACGGACAGGGCCTCTCCTACGAGCAGTACTTC
CASSYGQGLSYEQYF
>TRBD2|TRBJ2-3|.|TRBV9
TGTGCCAGCAGCGGAGTAACTAGCGGGGTCTTCACAGATACGCAGTATTTT
CASSGVTSGVFTDTQYF
>TRBD2|TRBJ2-1|.|TRBV24-1
TGTGCCACCAGTGAACCCTCTAGCGGAAGCTCCTACAATGAACAGTTCTTC
CATSEPSSGSSYNEQFF
>.|TRBJ1-5|.|TRBV2
TGTGCCAGCCGGGCCAGGGGCGCCGACAATCAGCCCCAGCATTTT
CASRARGADNQPQHF
>TRBD2|TRBJ2-1|.|TRBV30
TGTGCCTGGACTAGCGGGAGGGCCGTTGTTGAGCAGTTCTTC
CAWTSGRAVVEQFF
>.|TRBJ2-7|.|TRBV4-1
TGCGCCAGCAGCCAAGATGGTCGGGGCGAGCAGTACTTC
CASSQDGRGEQYF
>.|TRBJ2-5|.|TRBV10-3
TGTGCCATCAGTGCTACAAGGGACTACCAAGAGACCCAGTACTTC
CAISATRDYQETQYF
>TRBD1|TRBJ2-1|.|TRBV11-3
TGTGCCAGCAGTCGACAGGGGCTCGGCTACAATGAGCAGTTCTTC
CASSRQGLGYNEQFF
>TRBD2|TRBJ2-3|.|TRBV28
TGTGCCAGCAGTTTACATCCTAGGACTAGAGGGGAGGATACGCAGTATTTT
CASSLHPRTRGEDTQYF
>TRBD2|TRBJ2-1|.|TRBV2
TGTGCCAGCAGTGAATACTACGGGGGGGCCGAGCAGTTCTTC
CASSEYYGGAEQFF
>TRBD1|TRBJ2-1|.|TRBV12-5
TGTGCTAGTGGTTCCACAGACAGGGGGATCGTTTACAATGAGCAGTTCTTC
CASGSTDRGIVYNEQFF
>.|TRBJ2-7|.|TRBV7-2
TGTGCCAGCAGCTTAGCGGGCCCGATCATAGGCTCCTACGAGCAGTACTTC
CASSLAGPIIGSYEQYF
>TRBD2|TRBJ2-1|.|TRBV29-1
TGCAGCGTCGCCCAGACTAGCGGGAGGGCCGGAGGGGGGGAGCAGTTCTTC
CSVAQTSGRAGGGEQFF
>TRBD2|TRBJ2-3|.|TRBV9
TGTGCCAGCAGCACGGGACTAGCCCCAGATACGCAGTATTTT
CASSTGLAPDTQYF
>.|TRBJ2-1|.|TRBV5-4
TGTGCCAGCAGCTTGGCGGGGGGCCTGCAGTTCTTC
CASSLAGGLQFF
>.|TRBJ1-1|.|TRBV3-1/TRBV3-2
TGTGCCAGCAGCCAAGGGGGAGGCACTGAAGCTTTCTTT
CASSQGGGTEAFF
>.|TRBJ1-5|.|TRBV30
TGTGCCTGGAGTGAGGGGGAGTACACGAGCCAGCCCCAGCATTTT
CAWSEGEYTSQPQHF
>TRBD1|TRBJ1-5|.|TRBV9
TGTGCCAGCAGCGTCGGACAGGGGGCGCGGGAGCCCCAGCATTTT
CASSVGQGAREPQHF
>TRBD2|TRBJ2-1|.|TRBV10-2
TGCGCCAGCAGTGAAAAGCGGGGGGTATACAATGAGCAGTTCTTC
CASSEKRGVYNEQFF
>.|TRBJ1-3|.|TRBV6-2/TRBV6-3
TGTGCCAGCAGTTCGTCGGGACTCCCCTCCGGAAACACCATATATTTT
CASSSSGLPSGNTIYF
>TRBD1|TRBJ1-5|.|TRBV15
TGTGCCACCAGCATCGAGAGGGGGCGCAATCAGCCCCAGCATTTT
CATSIERGRNQPQHF
>TRBD1|TRBJ1-1|.|TRBV11-2
TGTGCCAGCAGCCGAGACAGGGCATACACTGAAGCTTTCTTT
CASSRDRAYTEAFF
>.|TRBJ1-2|.|TRBV12-3/TRBV12-4
TGTGCCAGCAGTTTGGGCGCCATCCGGGGCTACACCTTC
CASSLGAIRGYTF
>TRBD2|TRBJ2-1|.|TRBV7-3
TGTGCCAGCAGCTTATGGGAGGGCCATAATGAGCAGTTCTTC
CASSLWEGHNEQFF
>TRBD2|TRBJ2-1|.|TRBV6-1
TGTGCCAGCAGTGAAATTGGCGGGGGAGCGGGTGAGCAGTTCTTC
CASSEIGGGAGEQFF